This TCR beta chain was retrieved from a study of control samples from healthy donors and cancer patients. Sequencing used immunoSEQ multiplex PCR; TCRdb keeps in-frame clones, though not all of them. The data show 70,000 to 100,000 clones, with around nine tenths seen just once and roughly 7.2% held by the top ten. This CDR3 contains 16 residues. The V segment lost 7 bases and the J segment 8 bases; nucleotides outside the gene matches: 13. Germline V CDR1 and CDR2: LNHDA, SQIVND (reference sequence). This sequence joins TRBV19 and TRBJ2-1; 11 bases are a match to TRBD2. The receptor's source is a woman aged 55-70 years in good health. Sequencing used blood. CDR3 DNA sequence: TGTGCCAGTAATGGGGCTCGGACTAGCGGGTACTATGAGCAGTTCTTC. Translation: CASNGARTSGYYEQFF.